Below, one T cell receptor beta chain is given with its context. Germline CDR1 is LNHNV and CDR2 is YYDKDF (reference sequence). J lost 4 bases, V lost 3 bases, and 6 bases had no gene match. This CDR3 is 16 amino acids long. RNA was extracted with the RNeasy kit, and a quantity of roughly 0.5 to 1 ug was reverse transcribed using random hexamers. Using its own MiXCR run on the immunoSEQ multiplex PCR reads, TCRdb lists one record per CDR3 protein. The sample has approximately 57,000 distinct CDR3 sequences, about 95% seen once. Negative isolation was used for CD8+ and CD4+ T cells and FACS enrichment for TEMRA cells. The sample originates from a study of CD8 T cells in Susac syndrome.

What was sequenced was CD8+ T cells from PBMCs. V usage is TRBV15 and J usage is TRBJ1-6, with 7 bases identical to TRBD1. This sequence was found in a human donor with Susac syndrome. The CDR3 region has the DNA TGTGCCACCAGCAGGGGGACAGCTTTTTATAATTCACCCCTCCACTTT. Encoded protein: CATSRGTAFYNSPLHF.